The rows below give T cell receptor beta chains drawn from one sample of a study of T cells in Graves' hyperthyroidism and ophthalmopathy. A single record per CDR3 protein comes from TCRdb applying MiXCR to the multiplex PCR reads. The sample records more than 500,000 distinct CDR3 sequences, 46% being singletons. The specimen was peripheral blood or thyroid tissue (not recorded which). Receptors originate from an adult woman with Graves' disease, either hyperthyroidism or ophthalmopathy (not recorded which). Both conserved end residues are part of each CDR3. The order of the fields is J gene, D gene, V gene, clone size, CDR3 DNA, CDR3 protein. A D gene is named only where the DNA matches it firmly. Only some rows state a clone size, as once, few, many or a class for expanded clones.

j_gene: TRBJ1-2; d_gene: TRBD1; v_gene: TRBV7-9; abundance: -; CDR3nt: TGTGCCAGCAGCTCCCCGGGACAGGGCCGCTATGGCTACACCTTC; CDR3aa: CASSSPGQGRYGYTF
j_gene: TRBJ2-6; d_gene: -; v_gene: TRBV7-9; abundance: -; CDR3nt: TGTGCCAGCAGCTTAAGGGGAAGGGGAGTCTCTGGGGCCAACGTCCTGACTTTC; CDR3aa: CASSLRGRGVSGANVLTF
j_gene: TRBJ1-5; d_gene: -; v_gene: TRBV10-3; abundance: many; CDR3nt: TGTGCCATGGCTCCAGGGGTAGAGCAGCCCCAGCATTTT; CDR3aa: CAMAPGVEQPQHF
j_gene: TRBJ2-6; d_gene: -; v_gene: TRBV6-5; abundance: many; CDR3nt: TGTGCCAGCAGTTACTCGGACTCTGGGGCCAACGTCCTGACTTTC; CDR3aa: CASSYSDSGANVLTF
j_gene: TRBJ2-7; d_gene: TRBD2; v_gene: TRBV9; abundance: many; CDR3nt: TGTGCCAGCAGCGCACGACTAGCAACGGGGGAGCAGTACTTC; CDR3aa: CASSARLATGEQYF
j_gene: TRBJ2-5; d_gene: -; v_gene: TRBV20-1; abundance: -; CDR3nt: TGCAGTGGGGTGGGGGGGGCGGTAAGCGAGACCCAGTACTTC; CDR3aa: CSGVGGAVSETQYF
j_gene: TRBJ2-7; d_gene: TRBD2; v_gene: TRBV2; abundance: -; CDR3nt: TGTGCCAGCACTACTTCATCGGGAGGGCCCCGGGAGCAGTACTTC; CDR3aa: CASTTSSGGPREQYF
j_gene: TRBJ1-2; d_gene: -; v_gene: TRBV10-3; abundance: few; CDR3nt: TGTGCCATCAGTGAGTCGAGAGCAAGTAACTATGGCTACACCTTC; CDR3aa: CAISESRASNYGYTF
j_gene: TRBJ1-4; d_gene: -; v_gene: TRBV12-3/TRBV12-4; abundance: -; CDR3nt: TGTGCCAGCAGTTACAGGGAGGGGAATGAAAAACTGTTTTTT; CDR3aa: CASSYREGNEKLFF
j_gene: TRBJ1-1; d_gene: -; v_gene: TRBV20-1; abundance: many; CDR3nt: TGCAGTGTATACAGGGCCCCGACGAACACTGAAGCTTTCTTT; CDR3aa: CSVYRAPTNTEAFF
j_gene: TRBJ2-2; d_gene: -; v_gene: TRBV5-1; abundance: -; CDR3nt: TGCGCCAGCAGCTTGGGCCAAGGGGGGACCACCGGGGAGCTGTTTTTT; CDR3aa: CASSLGQGGTTGELFF